This is a list of T cell receptor beta chains from one sample in a study of T and B cells in COVID-19 patients. TCRdb called the multiplex PCR reads again in MiXCR, with one record for every CDR3 protein. Of some 14,000 distinct CDR3 sequences detected, 28% appear once; the ten largest clones hold 6.8%. The sample comprised blood. All receptors derive from a human donor who had recovered from COVID-19. CDR3s include the opening cysteine and the closing phenylalanine or tryptophan. The order of the fields is V gene, D gene, clone size, J gene, CDR3 DNA, CDR3 protein. The D gene is left open where the match is weak. Size is stated for part of the rows, as once, few or many counts, or as a class when the clone is expanded.

TRBV7-2	-	few	TRBJ2-3	TGTGCCAGCAGCCGAGACAGACGCACAGATACGCAGTATTTT	CASSRDRRTDTQYF
TRBV6-5	TRBD1	medium-sized	TRBJ2-7	TGTGCCAGCAGTCCCTCTCCGGGACAGGGGGCCTACGAGCAGTACTTC	CASSPSPGQGAYEQYF
TRBV5-4	TRBD2	-	TRBJ2-7	TGTGCCAGCAGCCCGGTCGGGGGGTTATCCTCCTACGAGCAGTACTTC	CASSPVGGLSSYEQYF
TRBV18	TRBD2	many	TRBJ2-3	TGTGCCAGCTCACTTCCCGGGAGGACAGATACGCAGTATTTT	CASSLPGRTDTQYF
TRBV6-1	-	-	TRBJ1-1	TGTGCCAGCAGTGAGATAGGTATGAACACTGAAGCTTTCTTT	CASSEIGMNTEAFF
TRBV12-3/TRBV12-4	-	-	TRBJ1-1	TGTGCCAGCAGTGCCGACGAGGTAAGGAACACTGAAGCTTTCTTT	CASSADEVRNTEAFF
TRBV5-4	-	-	TRBJ1-2	TGTGCCAGCAGCTTGGGAGGGCGTGGGGGATATGGCTACACCTTC	CASSLGGRGGYGYTF
TRBV10-1	-	-	TRBJ2-1	TGCGCCAGCAGTGCGCGGGGAGGCGGCAATGAGCAGTTCTTC	CASSARGGGNEQFF
TRBV18	TRBD1	few	TRBJ1-1	TGTGCCAGCTCACCACCCGGGACAGGACTTATGAACACTGAAGCTTTCTTT	CASSPPGTGLMNTEAFF
TRBV12-3/TRBV12-4	-	few	TRBJ2-1	TGTGCCAGCAGTTTAGTGTCAGGAAACTCCTACAATGAGCAGTTCTTC	CASSLVSGNSYNEQFF
TRBV20-1	TRBD2	-	TRBJ2-3	TGCAGTGCTAGATTTGCGGGAGGTGGCACAGATACGCAGTATTTT	CSARFAGGGTDTQYF
TRBV11-1	TRBD2	-	TRBJ2-3	TGTGCCAGCAGCTTGCGGGGGGGATCAGATACGCAGTATTTT	CASSLRGGSDTQYF
TRBV11-1	-	medium-sized	TRBJ2-1	TGTGCCAGCAGCTCGAAAGGCAAGGGAAGCTACAATGAGCAGTTCTTC	CASSSKGKGSYNEQFF
TRBV7-2	-	-	TRBJ1-3	TGTGCCAGCAGCTTATCATATGGGACTGGAAACACCATATATTTT	CASSLSYGTGNTIYF
TRBV23-1	-	-	TRBJ2-7	TGCGCCAGCAGTCAACCCGCCGGGGGTTACGAGCAGTACTTC	CASSQPAGGYEQYF